Listed below are T cell receptor beta chains from one sample, sequenced in a study of blood T cell repertoires in COVID-19. Here immunoSEQ multiplex PCR was the method, and the copy in TCRdb shows in-frame clones only, minus some. The profile covers about 200,000 clones, with 86% appearing a single time and 4.5% to 6.5% taken by the ten largest. Input material: PBMCs or T cells enriched from blood (not recorded which). The receptors derive from a man aged 40-55 years with acute COVID-19. CDR3s include the opening cysteine and the closing phenylalanine or tryptophan. The D gene is left open where the match is weak. Rows may omit the clone size; those that give it use once, few, many or a size class.

V,J,size,D,DNA,CDR3
TRBV27,TRBJ2-1,.,TRBD2,TGTGCCAGCAGTCTACTAGCGGACAGCGGGGATGAGCAGTTCTTC,CASSLLADSGDEQFF
TRBV5-7,TRBJ1-1,.,.,TGTGCCAGCAGCCTTCAGGGAAGGACTGAAGCTTTCTTT,CASSLQGRTEAFF
TRBV9,TRBJ1-6,.,.,TGTGCCAGCAGCCCGTGGGATAACGGGGGTATTTCACCCCTCCACTTT,CASSPWDNGGISPLHF
TRBV7-2,TRBJ2-1,.,.,TGTGCCAGCAGCTTAAAGCCGGGTCTAGCGAGGTACAATGAGCAGTTCTTC,CASSLKPGLARYNEQFF
TRBV7-8,TRBJ2-7,.,TRBD2,TGTGCCAGCAGCTTAGTATCGCAGCTAGCGGGAGCAAGGTTGCACGAGCAGTACTTC,CASSLVSQLAGARLHEQYF
TRBV5-4,TRBJ2-3,.,TRBD2,TGTGCCAGCAGCTCCCCCGCTGGCGGGAGGGTTACAGATACGCAGTATTTT,CASSSPAGGRVTDTQYF
TRBV18,TRBJ1-2,.,.,TGTGCCAGCACGCGGGACGGGGAGAACTATGGCTACACCTTC,CASTRDGENYGYTF
TRBV5-1,TRBJ2-1,.,.,TGCGCCAGCAGCATGGCACGCACTAATGAGCAGTTCTTC,CASSMARTNEQFF
TRBV7-8,TRBJ2-5,.,TRBD2,TGTGCCAGCCTGATAGCGGGAGCGACGTGGGAGACCCAGTACTTC,CASLIAGATWETQYF
TRBV7-2,TRBJ2-7,.,.,TGTGCCAGCAGCTTAGAGCAGCGGTCCTACGAGCAGTACTTC,CASSLEQRSYEQYF
TRBV6-5,TRBJ1-5,.,.,TGTGCCAGCAGAGATAAACAGGGCAATCAGCCCCAGCATTTT,CASRDKQGNQPQHF
TRBV5-1,TRBJ2-5,.,TRBD2,TGCGCCAGCAGCTTGGCCGGGACTAGCGGGAGTCCCCAAGAGACCCAGTACTTC,CASSLAGTSGSPQETQYF
TRBV28,TRBJ2-7,.,.,TGTGCCAGCAGTTTAAACCTGCATGGAGTTTCCCGGATTTGGGTCTACGAGCAGTACTTC,CASSLNLHGVSRIWVYEQYF
TRBV18,TRBJ2-2,.,.,TGTGCCAGCTCACCCACGCGAGCGGGGAACACCGGGGAGCTGTTTTTT,CASSPTRAGNTGELFF
TRBV27,TRBJ1-4,.,TRBD1,TGTGCCAGCAGTTTAACGTTGGGACAGGGAAATGAAAAACTGTTTTTT,CASSLTLGQGNEKLFF
TRBV11-2,TRBJ1-1,.,.,TGTGCCAGCAGCTACACGAACACTGAAGCTTTCTTT,CASSYTNTEAFF
TRBV27,TRBJ2-7,.,TRBD2,TGTGCCAGCAGTTCCGGTGGCAGCGGGAGATACGAGCAGTACTTC,CASSSGGSGRYEQYF
TRBV19,TRBJ2-6,.,.,TGTGCCAGTAGTCGAGGGAGTTGGGCAGTTGGGGCCAACGTCCTGACTTTC,CASSRGSWAVGANVLTF
TRBV7-3,TRBJ1-1,.,.,TGTGCCAGCAGCCCCCACAGGTTGTACACTGAAGCTTTCTTT,CASSPHRLYTEAFF
TRBV11-3,TRBJ2-1,few,TRBD2,TGTGCCAGCAGCTTAGAGCAAAAGACTAGCGGGTTCGTCAATGAGCAGTTCTTC,CASSLEQKTSGFVNEQFF
TRBV11-2,TRBJ1-3,.,.,TGTGCCAGCAGCCCCAATGGAAACACCATATATTTT,CASSPNGNTIYF
TRBV27,TRBJ2-3,.,TRBD1,TGTGCCAGCAGTTCACACGGACAGGGTTATTATTATACGCAGTATTTT,CASSSHGQGYYYTQYF
TRBV19,TRBJ2-1,.,TRBD2,TGTGCCACCAAGTATGGTAGCGGGAGTATCAATGAGCAGTTCTTC,CATKYGSGSINEQFF
TRBV3-1/TRBV3-2,TRBJ2-1,.,.,TGTGCCAGCAGCCAGGCTGCGGGACTCATCTACAATGAGCAGTTCTTC,CASSQAAGLIYNEQFF
TRBV19,TRBJ1-3,.,TRBD1,TGTGCCAGTGAACGGGGACAGGGGTACGGAAACACCATATATTTT,CASERGQGYGNTIYF
TRBV3-1/TRBV3-2,TRBJ2-2,.,TRBD1,TGTGCCAGCAGCCAAGGTGGACAGGGGCGGCGGACCGGGGAGCTGTTTTTT,CASSQGGQGRRTGELFF
TRBV5-4,TRBJ2-5,.,TRBD2,TGTGCCAGCAGCTTTGGCGGGACTAGCGGGAAAGAGACCCAGTACTTC,CASSFGGTSGKETQYF
TRBV5-4,TRBJ2-4,.,.,TGTGCCAGCAGCTTGCAAGGGGACAAAAACATTCAGTACTTC,CASSLQGDKNIQYF
TRBV12-5,TRBJ2-1,.,.,TGTGCTAGTGGTTCCTCTACAGGGCCGTCCTACAATGAGCAGTTCTTC,CASGSSTGPSYNEQFF
TRBV6-5,TRBJ1-2,many,.,TGTGCCAGCAGTTACGACGGCGGCCCGGAGTCTGGCTACACCTTC,CASSYDGGPESGYTF
TRBV19,TRBJ1-4,.,.,TGTGCCAGTAGTCGGGGGGGAGGTGAAAAACTGTTTTTT,CASSRGGGEKLFF
TRBV15,TRBJ1-1,.,.,TGTGCCACCAGCAGACAGGGAGGTGCCACTGAAGCTTTCTTT,CATSRQGGATEAFF
TRBV6-6,TRBJ2-2,.,TRBD1,TGTGCCAGCAGTTACGCACAGGGGGCAAGGACCGGGGAGCTGTTTTTT,CASSYAQGARTGELFF
TRBV20-1,TRBJ2-3,.,.,TGCAGTGCCCGAGATACGCAGTATTTT,CSARDTQYF
TRBV11-2,TRBJ1-1,.,TRBD1,TGTGCCAGCAGCCCCGCGGGGCAGGGGGCGTACCACACTGAAGCTTTCTTT,CASSPAGQGAYHTEAFF
TRBV24-1,TRBJ2-3,.,TRBD2,TGTGCCACCAGTGTCAGTCGGGGGAGGGGAGATACGCAGTATTTT,CATSVSRGRGDTQYF
TRBV6-5,TRBJ1-3,.,.,TGTGCCAGCAGCCTCATGGGACAACCTGGAAACACCATATATTTT,CASSLMGQPGNTIYF
TRBV28,TRBJ2-2,.,.,TGTGCCAGCAAAAAGGGGGCCGGGGAGCTGTTTTTT,CASKKGAGELFF
TRBV10-3,TRBJ2-7,.,TRBD1,TGTGCCATCAGGACGACAGGGGTCGAGCAGTACTTC,CAIRTTGVEQYF
TRBV15,TRBJ1-2,.,.,TGTGCCACCAGCAGAGATGGGGCTCTCGACTATGGCTACACCTTC,CATSRDGALDYGYTF
TRBV2,TRBJ2-1,.,.,TGTGCCAGCAGTGAAGGGACAACATACAATGAGCAGTTCTTC,CASSEGTTYNEQFF
TRBV29-1,TRBJ1-1,.,.,TGCAGCTGTCTCCTGCGGGGCTATAACACTGAAGCTTTCTTT,CSCLLRGYNTEAFF
TRBV30,TRBJ1-6,.,.,TGTGCCTGGACGAGCTCCTATAATTCACCCCTCCACTTT,CAWTSSYNSPLHF
TRBV28,TRBJ2-3,.,.,TGTGCCAGCCGTGGGGGAGGATATATAGATACGCAGTATTTT,CASRGGGYIDTQYF
TRBV5-1,TRBJ1-1,.,TRBD1,TGCGCCAGCAGCTTGAACAGAGGACAGGGCCCTGAAGCTTTCTTT,CASSLNRGQGPEAFF
TRBV5-1,TRBJ1-2,.,TRBD1,TGCGCCAGCAGCCAGGGGGGCCGCCAGGCTGTAGGCTACACCTTC,CASSQGGRQAVGYTF
TRBV29-1,TRBJ2-2,.,TRBD1,TGCAGCGTTGAGGACAGGGGGCTGAACACCGGGGAGCTGTTTTTT,CSVEDRGLNTGELFF
TRBV28,TRBJ2-7,.,.,TGTGCCAGCAAACAAGTTTCCTCCTACGAGCAGTACTTC,CASKQVSSYEQYF
TRBV28,TRBJ1-5,.,.,TGTGCCGCGAACGCGGGGACTAATCAGCCCCAGCATTTT,CAANAGTNQPQHF
TRBV2,TRBJ1-5,once,.,TGTGCCAGCAGTGAGCTCAGAAACAATCAGCCCCAGCATTTT,CASSELRNNQPQHF
TRBV28,TRBJ1-2,.,TRBD1,TGTGCCAGCAGTTTTGGAGACAGGGGGCTTGACGGCTACACCTTC,CASSFGDRGLDGYTF
TRBV7-9,TRBJ2-7,.,.,TGTGCCAGCGCGTCCTACGAGCAGTACTTC,CASASYEQYF